This T cell receptor (beta chain) derives from a study of a mutant IDH1 vaccine in newly diagnosed glioma. Whole-study context: The study gave patients eight vaccinations in weeks 1, 3, 5, 7, 11, 15, 19, 23. Whole-study findings and limits: There seemed to be no relation between pseudoprogression and changes in top peripheral T cell clonotypes. Vaccine-induced responses were seen in approximately 93% of patients, spanning several MHC alleles.

Produced via immunoSEQ multiplex PCR; TCRdb's table is partial and in-frame only. The sample records approximately 60,000 clones, around 80% being singletons. The time point denotes: week 23, last vaccination. All doses held 300 ug of mutant IDH1 20-mer peptide, with topical imiquimod. Donor tumors were new WHO grade 3 or 4 IDH1-mutant, ATRX-lost astrocytomas. As concerns this clone: Its antigen is undetermined.

The CDR3 totals 18 residues. Germline V gene lookup returns CDR1 SGHRS and CDR2 YFSETQ. The trim removed 2 bases at V and 0 bases at J, leaving 11 bases unmatched. The sequence was collected from a woman aged 40-49 years with glioma. Some clones in this sample may be carry-over from other donors' samples. The chain links TRBV5-1 to TRBJ2-5, with 9 bases that match TRBD2. The material was PBMCs, obtained from a glioma patient whose treatment included an IDH1 peptide vaccine. In DNA form, the CDR3 reads TGCGCCAGCAGCTTCTGGCGAGCGGGGGGTTCGTACCAAGAGACCCAGTACTTC. Protein: CASSFWRAGGSYQETQYF.